The clone carrying this TCR beta chain was recorded a few times. Its specificity is unknown. This sample was included in a study of early T cells in non-severe SARS-CoV-2 infection. Turning to the study itself: Chains stayed unpaired after sequencing of bulk RNA from unsorted whole blood.

Each cDNA molecule carried a unique molecular identifier. Using its own MiXCR run on the 5' RACE reads, TCRdb lists one record per CDR3 protein. The sample carries 95,000 to 150,000 distinct CDR3 sequences, 15% recorded once. J lost 3 bases, V lost 6 bases, and 15 bases had no gene match. Germline V gene lookup returns CDR1 DFQATT and CDR2 SNEGSKA (reference sequence). The CDR3 is 17 residues long. Broader study findings: VDJdb matching skewed toward anti-spike CD8 responses, missing private and CD4 specificities.

The sample consisted of whole blood. The source is an adult who was a healthcare worker with PCR-confirmed SARS-CoV-2 infection or an uninfected control (not recorded which). The chain is built from TRBV20-1 and TRBJ2-5; 11 nucleotides line up with TRBD2. This CDR3 reads CSAVAGGQSMGKETQYF. In nucleotides, the CDR3 is TGCAGTGCCGTAGCGGGGGGGCAATCCATGGGCAAAGAGACCCAGTACTTC.